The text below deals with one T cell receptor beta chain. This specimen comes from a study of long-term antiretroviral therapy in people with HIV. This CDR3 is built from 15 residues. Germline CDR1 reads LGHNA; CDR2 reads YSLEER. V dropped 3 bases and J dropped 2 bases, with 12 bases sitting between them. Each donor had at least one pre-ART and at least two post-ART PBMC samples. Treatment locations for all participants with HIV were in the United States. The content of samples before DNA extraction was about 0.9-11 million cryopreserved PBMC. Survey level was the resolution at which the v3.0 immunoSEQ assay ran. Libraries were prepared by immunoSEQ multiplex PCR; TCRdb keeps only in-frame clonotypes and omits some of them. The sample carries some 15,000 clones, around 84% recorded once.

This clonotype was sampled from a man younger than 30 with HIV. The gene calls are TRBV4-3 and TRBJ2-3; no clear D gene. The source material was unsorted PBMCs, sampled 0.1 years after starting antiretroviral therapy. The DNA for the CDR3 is TGCGCCAGCAGCCAGGATGGCCAGACCACAGATACGCAGTATTTT. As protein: CASSQDGQTTDTQYF.